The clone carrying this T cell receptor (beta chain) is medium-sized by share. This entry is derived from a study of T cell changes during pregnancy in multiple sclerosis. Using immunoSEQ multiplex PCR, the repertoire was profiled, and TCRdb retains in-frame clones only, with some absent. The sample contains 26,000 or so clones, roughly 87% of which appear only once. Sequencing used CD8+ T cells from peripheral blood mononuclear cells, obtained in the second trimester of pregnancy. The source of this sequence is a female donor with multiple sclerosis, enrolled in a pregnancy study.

CDR3 residues: CASSPGVGFGYTF. CDR3 in DNA: TGTGCCAGTAGCCCGGGGGTAGGGTTTGGCTACACCTTC. V gene TRBV19 combines with J gene TRBJ1-2; D possibly corresponds to TRBD1 (5 bases). Germline V gene lookup returns CDR1 LNHDA and CDR2 SQIVND (reference sequence). The CDR3 loop spans 13 amino acids. V lost 6 bases and J 7 bases, leaving 15 bases between the germline ends.